Described below is a single T cell receptor (beta chain) sequence and its context. The read is 3 residues too short to cover the CDR3 end, so that end is filled in from the germline J gene. This sample was included in a study of T cells in women clearing cervical HPV infection. Genomic DNA, averaging around 1,200 ng per sample, yielded TCR beta CDR3 via immunoSEQ. Only in-frame clones appear in the TCRdb table, and some are missing; sequencing was by immunoSEQ multiplex PCR. This sample's table has approximately 52,000 clones. The junction had 13 bases not matched to a gene; V was cut back by 7 bases and J by 0 bases. Germline CDR1 reads MNHEY; CDR2 reads SVGEGT. The length of the CDR3 is 17 residues.

The chain carries TRBV6-2 or TRBV6-3 and TRBJ1-2; 8 nucleotides align to TRBD1. This TCR came from a woman aged 18-70 years with a cervical HPV16 infection that either progressed to CIN3+ or cleared (not recorded which). Sample: blood buffy coat. CDR3 sequence reads: CASTRGNRGITNYGYTF. The CDR3 DNA, read in part, is TGTGCCAGCACCCGAGGGAACAGGGGGATTACTAACTATGGC.